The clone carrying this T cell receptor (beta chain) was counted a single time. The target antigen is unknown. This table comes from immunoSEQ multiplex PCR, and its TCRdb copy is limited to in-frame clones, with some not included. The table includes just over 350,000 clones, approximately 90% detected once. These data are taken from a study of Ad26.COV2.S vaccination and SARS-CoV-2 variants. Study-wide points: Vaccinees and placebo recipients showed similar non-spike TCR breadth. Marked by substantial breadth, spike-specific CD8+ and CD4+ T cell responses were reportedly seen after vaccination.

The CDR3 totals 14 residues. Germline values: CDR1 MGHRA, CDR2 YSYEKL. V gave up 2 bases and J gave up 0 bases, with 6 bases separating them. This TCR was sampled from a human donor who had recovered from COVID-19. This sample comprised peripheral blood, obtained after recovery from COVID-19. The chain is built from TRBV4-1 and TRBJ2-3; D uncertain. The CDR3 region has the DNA TGCGCCAGCAGCCAAAGACCAAGCACAGATACGCAGTATTTT. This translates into CASSQRPSTDTQYF.